These 14 T cell receptor beta chains were sequenced from one sample in a study of blood T cell repertoires in COVID-19. The table came from immunoSEQ multiplex PCR; TCRdb's copy has only in-frame clones and leaves some out. Among fewer than 150,000 clones listed, approximately 81% were seen once. The sample consisted of peripheral blood. Receptors were obtained from a man aged 50-60 years with acute or convalescent COVID-19.

This clone has just one count. The gene calls are TRBV5-6 and TRBJ2-5; D gene ambiguous. The CDR3 has 15 amino acids. Per the germline V gene, CDR1 is SGHDT and CDR2 is YYEEEE. V lost 2 bases to trimming and J lost 5 bases, with 16 bases between them. The CDR3 protein is CASSLREIFRETQYF. DNA for the CDR3: TGTGCCAGCAGCTTACGAGAAATATTCAGGGAGACCCAGTACTTC.

The J gene is TRBJ2-7, the V gene TRBV5-1; the D is unclear. The CDR3 length is 16 residues. Germline V gene data show CDR1 as SGHRS and CDR2 as YFSETQ. V was shortened by 0 bases and J by 6 bases, with 19 bases between the two germline ends. CDR3 coding DNA: TGCGCCAGCAGCTTGGATCCCTCGATAAGCCGGGTCGAGCAGTACTTC. Its translation: CASSLDPSISRVEQYF.

The chain carries TRBV5-1 and TRBJ2-1; 8 nucleotides match TRBD1. The CDR3 has 11 amino acids. V gave up 6 bases and J gave up 10 bases; unmatched junction bases: 3. Germline V gene sequence: CDR1 SGHRS, CDR2 YFSETQ. The CDR3 loop is CASTPGGEQFF. In nucleotides, the CDR3 is TGCGCCAGCACCCCAGGGGGCGAGCAGTTCTTC.

This chain links TRBV10-3 with TRBJ2-7; maybe TRBD2 (5 bases). From germline, CDR1 is ENHRY and CDR2 SYGVKD. Trimming pared 10 bases from V and 0 bases from J, leaving 22 bases between. This CDR3 is 16 amino acids long. The CDR3 nucleotides read TGTGCCACCCAGCGCGAGGGCCGGAGAAACTCCTACGAGCAGTACGTC. Its protein product is CATQREGRRNSYEQYV.

This clone has more than one count but fewer than ten. This chain links TRBV5-1 with TRBJ1-5, with TRBD1 matching over 7 bases. V shed 4 bases and J 3 bases; nucleotides not matched to a gene: 7. CDR3 length: 15 residues. CDR1 SGHRS and CDR2 YFSETQ come from the germline V gene. This CDR3 is CASSLGQAYNQPQHF. The CDR3, as DNA: TGCGCCAGCAGCCTAGGACAGGCCTACAATCAGCCCCAGCATTTT.

This rearrangement joins TRBV5-1 to TRBJ1-6, with 9 positions matching TRBD1. V lost 2 bases and J lost 7; bases outside the gene matches: 4. The germline V gene encodes CDR1 SGHRS and CDR2 YFSETQ. The CDR3 has 15 residues. Written as DNA, the CDR3 is TGCGCCAGCAGCTTAACAGGGGGCCCGAATTCACCCCTCCACTTT. This codes for CASSLTGGPNSPLHF. Full variable domain (missing parts from reference TRBV5-1 and TRBJ1-6): KAGVTQTPRYLIKTRGQQVTLSCSPISGHRSVSWYQQTPGQGLQFLFEYFSETQRNKGNFPGRFSGRQFSNSRSEMNVSTLELGDSALYLCASSLTGGPNSPLHFGNGTRLTVT.

This chain connects TRBV6-5 to TRBJ1-2; TRBD1 agrees at 7 bases. Germline assignment: CDR1 MNHEY and CDR2 SVGAGI. This CDR3 is 14 amino acids long. J was trimmed by 2 bases and V by 7 bases; bases with no gene match: 7. CDR3 sequence (DNA): TGTGCCAGCAAAACAGGGGATTCGAACTATGGCTACACCTTC. Encoded protein: CASKTGDSNYGYTF.

This chain joins TRBV6-6 and TRBJ2-3, with a possible D match to TRBD1 (6 bases). With 4 bases removed from V and 3 bases from J, the gap between germline ends came to 14 bases. The CDR3 runs to 15 residues. The germline CDR1 and CDR2 sequences are MNHNY and SVGAGI (reference sequence). CDR3 nucleotides: TGTGCCAGCAGTTCCAGGGGACCCGGGACAGATACGCAGTATTTT. It encodes CASSSRGPGTDTQYF.

The chain uses TRBV6-5 and TRBJ2-3, with 7 bases fitting TRBD1. V shed 11 bases, J shed 2 bases, and the junction held 10 bases outside the gene matches. The CDR3 spans 14 residues. CDR1 and CDR2 from the germline V gene are MNHEY and SVGAGI. Written as DNA, the CDR3 is TGTGCCGGGCATTCCGGGACAGCCACAGATACGCAGTATTTT. It yields the protein CAGHSGTATDTQYF.

The chain couples TRBV12-3 or TRBV12-4 to TRBJ1-5; no reliable D call. V was trimmed by 6 bases and J by 7 bases, leaving 13 bases between them. The CDR3 totals 13 residues. The CDR3, as DNA: TGTGCCAGCAGCCCGGGGTATGACCAGCCCCAGCATTTT. Translated: CASSPGYDQPQHF.

The chain is built from TRBV5-1 and TRBJ1-1, with 7 bases fitting TRBD1. J lost 1 base, V lost 0 bases, and 6 bases had no gene match. Germline lookup yields CDR1 SGHRS and CDR2 YFSETQ. The CDR3 totals 16 residues. This CDR3 reads CASSLGGQRRNTEAFF. DNA of the CDR3: TGCGCCAGCAGCTTGGGGGGACAGAGGAGGAACACTGAAGCTTTCTTT.

The chain couples TRBV6-5 to TRBJ1-2; 10 bases align to TRBD1. This CDR3 spans 15 amino acids. Germline V CDR1 and CDR2: MNHEY, SVGAGI. Trimming took 6 bases from V and 3 from J; bases not matched to a gene: 7. CDR3 in amino acids: CASRPAGTGDYGYTF. The DNA for the CDR3 is TGTGCCAGCAGGCCCGCCGGGACAGGGGACTATGGCTACACCTTC.

This clone was seen just once. This sequence joins TRBV6-1 and TRBJ1-2; TRBD1 is a possible D gene (6 bases). The germline V and J ends were trimmed by 2 bases and 4 bases, with 11 bases remaining between them. The germline V gene encodes CDR1 MNHNS and CDR2 SASEGT. The CDR3 extends over 14 amino acids. DNA of the CDR3: TGTGCCAGCAGTGAATACAGGGCTGTCTATGGCTACACCTTC. This encodes CASSEYRAVYGYTF.

This chain connects TRBV7-2 to TRBJ1-5; D unresolved. Deletions cut 2 bases from V and 0 bases from J, with 5 bases between. The CDR3 contains 14 residues. Per germline, CDR1 SGHTA and CDR2 FQGNSA. Here the CDR3 reads CASSLSYSNQPQHF. DNA of the CDR3: TGTGCCAGCAGCTTATCGTATAGCAATCAGCCCCAGCATTTT.